This TCR beta chain is from a study of blood T cell repertoires in COVID-19. Study in general: Acute-phase and convalescent COVID-19 samples originated in the United States, Italy and Spain.

The protocol was immunoSEQ multiplex PCR, while the TCRdb copy is restricted to in-frame clones and leaves out a portion. There are about 250,000 clones in the sample; approximately 90% occur only once, and 0.95% to 1% lies in the top ten. This CDR3 has 16 residues. The germline V gene encodes CDR1 MNHEY and CDR2 SMNVEV (reference sequence). V was trimmed by 3 bases and J by 4 bases, leaving 13 bases between them. The receptor was derived from a woman between 35 and 50 years old who had recovered from COVID-19. The specimen was peripheral blood. The rearrangement uses TRBV27 and TRBJ2-6; possibly TRBD1 for D (5 bases). The CDR3 sequence is CASSFPDRGGANVLTF. Written as DNA, the CDR3 is TGTGCCAGCAGTTTTCCCGACAGAGGAGGGGCCAACGTCCTGACTTTC.